What follows are 21 T cell receptor beta chains derived from one specimen sequenced in a study of identical twins. Via MiXCR, TCRdb re-called the 5' RACE reads, giving one row per CDR3 protein. Among approximately 600,000 distinct CDR3 sequences listed, 9.6% were seen once. The same sample was also studied in work on yellow fever vaccine responses in identical twins.

Sequenced sample: PBMCs. The receptor source for this set is a woman between 18 and 29 years old in good health.

This clonotype was counted many times. The chain combines TRBV4-2 with TRBJ2-7; D might be TRBD1 (5 bases). This CDR3 comprises 14 residues. Germline-derived CDR1 and CDR2 are LGHNA and YNFKEQ. Trimming cost V 4 bases and J 5 bases, with 15 bases left between them. The DNA of the CDR3 is TGTGCCAGCAGCCCAGGACAATACCAGCACGAGCAGTACTTC. As protein: CASSPGQYQHEQYF.

This clonotype showed up many times. The chain is built from TRBV2 and TRBJ2-5; D may be TRBD1 (6 bases). Trimming pared 4 bases from V and 2 bases from J, leaving 17 bases between. The CDR3 sequence is 16 residues long. CDR1 SNHLY and CDR2 FYNNEI come from the germline V gene. The CDR3: CASSGGHRGSQETQYF. CDR3 in DNA: TGTGCCAGCAGTGGGGGACACCGCGGGTCACAAGAGACCCAGTACTTC.

The table lists this clonotype with many counts. The J gene is TRBJ2-7, the V gene TRBV12-3 or TRBV12-4; D unresolved. The V gene lost 6 bases and the J gene lost 3 bases, with 9 bases spanning the gap. The CDR3 extends over 12 amino acids. CDR3 sequence (DNA): TGTGCCAGCAGCTTTGGCAGCTACGAGCAGTACTTC. This translates into CASSFGSYEQYF.

This clonotype was picked up a small number of times. The chain recombines TRBV20-1 with TRBJ1-5; no clear D. The V end lost 4 bases, the J end lost 0 bases, and 16 bases lay between the germline ends. Per the germline V gene, CDR1 is DFQATT and CDR2 is SNEGSKA (reference sequence). The CDR3 is 16 amino acids. The CDR3, as DNA: TGCAGTGCTATCAGGACGAAGGTTATTAGCAATCAGCCCCAGCATTTT. This encodes CSAIRTKVISNQPQHF.

This clonotype occurred many times. The chain combines TRBV2 with TRBJ2-7, with 7 nucleotides matching TRBD2. J lost 2 bases, V lost 10 bases, and 17 bases had no gene match. The CDR3 totals 16 residues. CDR1 SNHLY and CDR2 FYNNEI come from the germline V gene. CDR3 sequence (DNA): TGTGCCATTCGCAGCGGGGAGCTCTCTGTCCCCTACGAGCAGTACTTC. Translating gives CAIRSGELSVPYEQYF.

This clonotype came up many times. J is TRBJ2-1 and V is TRBV29-1; D remains ambiguous. This CDR3 contains 13 residues. CDR1 is SQVTM, CDR2 ANQGSEA, per germline. With 3 bases removed from V and 0 bases from J, the gap between germline ends came to 6 bases. CDR3 nucleotides: TGCAGCGTTGAGGGCTACTCCTACAATGAGCAGTTCTTC. Encoded protein: CSVEGYSYNEQFF.

Points on this clonotype: One end of the junction does not line up with germline, which may come from a read error. This CDR3 is CSARDGGEVNTEAFF. CDR3 DNA sequence: TGCAGTGCTAGAGATGGGGGAGAGGTGAATACTGAAGCTTTCTTT. The J gene is TRBJ1-1, the V gene TRBV20-1; a possible D gene is TRBD1 (5 bases). Germline CDR1 reads DFQATT; CDR2 reads SNEGSKA (reference sequence). The CDR3 loop spans 15 amino acids.

This clonotype has a handful of counts. The gene calls are TRBV10-3 and TRBJ2-2; either TRBD1 or TRBD2 may fit D (6 bases each). The CDR3 is made up of 15 amino acids. V lost 5 bases and J 3 bases, leaving 13 bases between the germline ends. CDR1 and CDR2 (germline): ENHRY, SYGVKD. CDR3 bases: TGTGCCATCAGTTTGGGGGGCGGAGACACCGGGGAGCTGTTTTTT. Translating gives CAISLGGGDTGELFF.

This clonotype was seen at least ten times. V usage is TRBV9 and J usage is TRBJ1-3; D remains unclear. V was trimmed by 4 bases and J by 0 bases, leaving 11 bases between them. Looked up from germline, CDR1 is SGDLS and CDR2 is YYNGEE. The CDR3 extends over 15 amino acids. The CDR3 loop reads CASSPSLSSGNTIYF. CDR3 coding DNA: TGTGCCAGCAGCCCCTCTCTTAGCTCTGGAAACACCATATATTTT.

On this clonotype itself: The DNA is left out, because the CDR3 cannot be placed on it with certainty; the CDR3 is given as TCRdb lists it. The rearrangement links TRBV21-1 to TRBJ2-5; TRBD2 is the table's D call, not checked against the DNA. TRBV21-1 is shown as a pseudogene. The CDR3 is 17 residues long, ends included. This CDR3 reads CASPTAVAGGSQETQYF.

V gene TRBV6-2 or TRBV6-3 combines with J gene TRBJ2-7; D unresolved. Germline-derived CDR1 and CDR2 are MNHEY and SVGEGT. The CDR3 sequence is 12 residues long. V lost 8 bases and J 2 bases, leaving 10 bases between the germline ends. As DNA, the CDR3 is TGTGCCAGCGGGCACAGTACCTACGAGCAGTACTTC. This translates into CASGHSTYEQYF.

This clonotype occurred a few times. The chain couples TRBV20-1 to TRBJ2-7; D possibly corresponds to TRBD1 (6 bases). Germline values: CDR1 DFQATT, CDR2 SNEGSKA (reference sequence). The V end was cut by 0 bases, the J end by 3 bases, with 15 bases between. The CDR3 has 15 residues. Here the CDR3 reads CSARDSGQLSYEQYF. CDR3 in DNA: TGCAGTGCTAGAGACTCGGGACAACTTAGCTACGAGCAGTACTTC.

The sample holds many counts of this clonotype. The chain links TRBV12-3 or TRBV12-4 to TRBJ2-1; D possibly corresponds to TRBD1 (6 bases). Between the trimmed V and J ends, which lost 5 bases and 5 bases, there was a span of 13 bases. This CDR3 contains 14 residues. CDR3 bases: TGTGCCAGCAGTATAGACAGGTCCCACAATGAGCAGTTCTTC. Its translation is CASSIDRSHNEQFF.

This clonotype was seen only a few times. This chain connects TRBV5-1 to TRBJ2-2; 7 positions match TRBD2. Trimming took 0 bases from V and 0 from J; bases not matched to a gene: 8. The germline V gene encodes CDR1 SGHRS and CDR2 YFSETQ. This CDR3 contains 18 residues. This CDR3 is CASSLAGLAAANTGELFF. The CDR3 DNA follows: TGCGCCAGCAGCTTGGCCGGGCTAGCGGCAGCGAACACCGGGGAGCTGTTTTTT.

This clonotype was picked up many times. The chain has TRBV4-2 and TRBJ2-2; D is perhaps TRBD1 or TRBD2 (5 bases each). The CDR3 totals 16 residues. Trimming removed 1 base at V and 2 bases at J, with 11 bases between. Germline-derived CDR1 and CDR2 are LGHNA and YNFKEQ. The CDR3 reads CASSQAPGPNTGELFF. In DNA form, the CDR3 reads TGTGCCAGCAGCCAAGCTCCGGGACCCAACACCGGGGAGCTGTTTTTT.

A remark on this clonotype: At one end, the junction sequence differs from germline, possibly due to a read error. V gene TRBV4-3 combines with J gene TRBJ1-5; 8 nucleotides align to TRBD1. CDR1 and CDR2 from the germline V gene are LGHNA and YSLEER. The CDR3 sequence is 13 residues long. CDR3 loop: CASSQDRQGRTVF. CDR3 DNA sequence: TGCGCCAGCAGCCAAGATCGACAGGGGCGAACCGTATTT.

The rearrangement uses TRBV27 and TRBJ1-4; no reliable D call. In germline, CDR1 is MNHEY, CDR2 SMNVEV (reference sequence). V shed 2 bases and J shed 10 bases, with 17 bases lying between them. This CDR3 region has 15 residues. The CDR3 bases are TGTGCCAGCAGTTTAGAGGGTCCGGGGTATGGAAAACTGTTTTTT. Translated: CASSLEGPGYGKLFF. The whole variable domain, remainder taken from reference TRBV27 and TRBJ1-4, is EAQVTQNPRYLITVTGKKLTVTCSQNMNHEYMSWYRQDPGLGLRQIYYSMNVEVTDKGDVPEGYKVSRKEKRNFPLILESPSPNQTSLYFCASSLEGPGYGKLFFGSGTQLSVL.

This chain links TRBV24-1 with TRBJ2-2; no clear D gene. V gave up 1 base and J gave up 13 bases, with 15 bases separating them. The CDR3 has 14 residues. CDR1 and CDR2 from the germline V gene are KGHDR and SFDVKD. The CDR3 DNA is TGTGCCACCAGTGATTTTCCGGGTCCTTCCGGGCTGTTTTTT. It codes for CATSDFPGPSGLFF.

V and J are TRBV12-3 or TRBV12-4 and TRBJ2-1; 10 positions agree with TRBD2. J gave up 6 bases and V 7 bases, and 6 bases lay outside the gene matches. This CDR3 has 14 residues. CDR3: CASNLGTSANEQFF. CDR3 coding DNA: TGTGCCAGCAATCTCGGGACTAGCGCCAATGAGCAGTTCTTC.

The chain carries TRBV6-5 and TRBJ1-3; D remains ambiguous. From germline, CDR1 is MNHEY and CDR2 SVGAGI. The CDR3 spans 14 residues. V lost 2 bases and J lost 4, with 9 bases in between. In nucleotides, the CDR3 is TGTGCCAGCAGTTACGTGGCAGAAGGAAACACCATATATTTT. Protein sequence: CASSYVAEGNTIYF.

This clonotype was observed a handful of times. The chain combines TRBV15 with TRBJ2-2; the D is unclear. Germline CDR1 reads LNHNV; CDR2 reads YYDKDF (reference sequence). Trimming left V 4 bases short and J 3 bases short, with 12 bases between. The CDR3 has 15 residues. This CDR3 reads CATSKMPGYTGELFF. The CDR3 nucleotides are TGTGCCACCAGCAAAATGCCAGGTTACACCGGGGAGCTGTTTTTT.